These 7 T cell receptor beta chains were all obtained from the same sample, sequenced in a study of blood T cell repertoires in COVID-19. TCRdb keeps only in-frame clones here, not all; method: immunoSEQ multiplex PCR. The table includes around 61,000 clones, 85% to 90% detected once. The sequencing input was peripheral blood. The receptors stem from a woman aged 60-75 years with COVID-19, enrolled during active disease.

The chain combines TRBV4-1 with TRBJ1-1; the D is unclear. Germline CDR1 MGHRA, CDR2 YSYEKL. CDR3 length equals 16 residues. Trimming cost V 3 bases and J 1 base, with 15 bases left between them. In DNA, the CDR3 is TGCGCCAGCAGCCAGGGTCCCTACGGCGGGAACACTGAAGCTTTCTTT. It specifies CASSQGPYGGNTEAFF.

CDR3: CASSFWGQNTGELFF. The CDR3 bases are TGTGCCAGCAGCTTTTGGGGACAGAACACCGGGGAGCTGTTTTTT. V is TRBV7-9 and J is TRBJ2-2; TRBD1 is a possible D gene (6 bases). Germline CDR1 SEHNR, CDR2 FQNEAQ (reference sequence). The V gene lost 3 bases and the J gene lost 1 base, with 9 bases spanning the gap. The CDR3 is made up of 15 amino acids.

The chain uses TRBV11-2 and TRBJ1-6, with D tentatively TRBD1 (5 bases). This CDR3 is built from 13 residues. Germline lookup yields CDR1 SGHAT and CDR2 FQNNGV. The germline V and J ends were trimmed by 5 bases and 14 bases, with 16 bases remaining between them. CDR3 DNA sequence: TGTGCCAGCAGCCTCGGACACGCGAACACCCTCCACTTT. Residues: CASSLGHANTLHF.

This chain connects TRBV20-1 to TRBJ2-7; D possibly corresponds to TRBD2 (5 bases). The CDR3 totals 13 residues. Trimming removed 3 bases from V and 2 bases from J, with 11 bases in between. The germline V gene encodes CDR1 DFQATT and CDR2 SNEGSKA (reference sequence). DNA for the CDR3: TGCAGTGCTAGTGCTAGCTCTCCCTACGAGCAGTACTTC. It codes for CSASASSPYEQYF.

The chain joins TRBV4-3 to TRBJ2-2; TRBD2 might be the D (6 bases). Germline lookup yields CDR1 LGHNA and CDR2 YSLEER. Trimming removed 4 bases at V and 5 bases at J, with 11 bases between. There are 14 residues in the CDR3. DNA of the CDR3: TGCGCCAGCAGCCTCGCGGGAAATACCGGGGAGCTGTTTTTT. This codes for CASSLAGNTGELFF.

The chain couples TRBV6-2 or TRBV6-3 to TRBJ2-1, with TRBD2 identical over 7 bases. CDR3 length equals 14 residues. Germline loops: CDR1 MNHEY, CDR2 SVGEGT. V shed 2 bases, J shed 8 bases, and the junction held 6 bases outside the gene matches. CDR3 region: CASSYGGSFDEQFF. CDR3 bases: TGTGCCAGCAGTTACGGCGGGAGTTTCGATGAGCAGTTCTTC.

The gene calls are TRBV28 and TRBJ1-2; D gene ambiguous. Trimming took off 6 bases at V and 6 bases at J, with 14 bases between the two ends. The CDR3 covers 13 residues. Germline V CDR1 and CDR2: MDHEN, SYDVKM. In DNA form, the CDR3 reads TGTGCCAGCAGCCCCGACGGAGAGCATGGCTACACCTTC. Encoded protein: CASSPDGEHGYTF.